This T cell receptor beta chain was recorded in a study of shared clonotypes between healthy human individuals. Study-wide results and caveats: Naive subsets tended to show greater estimated richness than memory subsets.

Worth noting for this clone: The antigen remains unidentified.

Investigators divided CD4+ cells into CD45RA+ naive and CD45RA-negative memory subsets. The method was immunoSEQ multiplex PCR; TCRdb's version includes in-frame clones alone and lacks a portion of them. Among hundreds of thousands of clones listed, 60% to 75% were seen once. Source material: memory CD4+ T cells sorted from blood. Subset noted: CD45RA-negative fraction. The TCR sequence derives from a woman between 25 and 40 years old in good health.

In DNA, the CDR3 is TGTGCCAGCCGTGGGGGTTCCTACGAGCAGTACTTC. Protein sequence: CASRGGSYEQYF. The chain employs TRBV7-2 and TRBJ2-7; D is perhaps TRBD1 or TRBD2 (5 bases each). The CDR3 is made up of 12 amino acids. V lost 8 bases, J lost 1 base, and 9 bases lay in between. Germline V gene sequence: CDR1 SGHTA, CDR2 FQGNSA.